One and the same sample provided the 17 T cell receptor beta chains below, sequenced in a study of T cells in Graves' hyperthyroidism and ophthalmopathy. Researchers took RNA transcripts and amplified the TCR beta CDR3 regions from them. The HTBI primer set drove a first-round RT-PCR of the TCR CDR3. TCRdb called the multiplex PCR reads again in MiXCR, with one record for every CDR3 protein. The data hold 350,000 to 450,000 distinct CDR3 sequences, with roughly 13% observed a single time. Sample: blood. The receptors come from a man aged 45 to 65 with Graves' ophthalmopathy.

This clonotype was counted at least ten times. This CDR3 reads CASSPWQTWNTEAFF. The CDR3 bases are TGTGCCAGCAGTCCATGGCAGACCTGGAACACTGAAGCTTTCTTT. The chain recombines TRBV27 with TRBJ1-1; no clear D. Germline loops: CDR1 MNHEY, CDR2 SMNVEV (reference sequence). V dropped 5 bases and J dropped 1 base, with 14 bases sitting between them. The CDR3 runs 15 residues.

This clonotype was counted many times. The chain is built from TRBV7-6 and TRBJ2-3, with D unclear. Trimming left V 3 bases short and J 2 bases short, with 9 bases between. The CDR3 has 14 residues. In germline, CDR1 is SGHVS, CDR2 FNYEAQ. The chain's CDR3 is CASSFPISTDTQYF. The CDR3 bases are TGTGCCAGCAGCTTTCCCATCTCCACAGATACGCAGTATTTT.

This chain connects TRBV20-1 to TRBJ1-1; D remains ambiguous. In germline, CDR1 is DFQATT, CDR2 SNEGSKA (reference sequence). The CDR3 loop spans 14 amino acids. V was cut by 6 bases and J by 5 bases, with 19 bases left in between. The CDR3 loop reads CSAKRRPRETEAFF. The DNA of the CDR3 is TGCAGTGCAAAAAGGCGCCCGAGGGAAACTGAAGCTTTCTTT.

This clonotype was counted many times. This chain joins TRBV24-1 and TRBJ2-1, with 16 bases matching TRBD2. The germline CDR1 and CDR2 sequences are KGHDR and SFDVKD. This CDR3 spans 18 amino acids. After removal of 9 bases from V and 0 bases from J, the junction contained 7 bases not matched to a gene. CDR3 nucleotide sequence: TGTGCCACCGAGGGACTAGCGGGAGGGTATAGCTCCTACAATGAGCAGTTCTTC. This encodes CATEGLAGGYSSYNEQFF.

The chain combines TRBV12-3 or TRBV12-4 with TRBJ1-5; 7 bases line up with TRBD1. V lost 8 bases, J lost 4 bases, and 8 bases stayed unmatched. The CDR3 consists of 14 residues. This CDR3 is CASGYDRVNQPQHF. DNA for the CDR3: TGTGCCAGCGGGTACGACAGGGTGAATCAGCCCCAGCATTTT.

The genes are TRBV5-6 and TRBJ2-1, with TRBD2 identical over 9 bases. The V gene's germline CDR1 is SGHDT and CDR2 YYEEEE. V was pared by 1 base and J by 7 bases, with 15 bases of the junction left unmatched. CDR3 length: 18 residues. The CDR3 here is CASSLYSSRGRAGNEQFF. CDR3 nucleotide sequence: TGTGCCAGCAGCTTGTATTCCTCTCGCGGGAGGGCCGGGAATGAGCAGTTCTTC.

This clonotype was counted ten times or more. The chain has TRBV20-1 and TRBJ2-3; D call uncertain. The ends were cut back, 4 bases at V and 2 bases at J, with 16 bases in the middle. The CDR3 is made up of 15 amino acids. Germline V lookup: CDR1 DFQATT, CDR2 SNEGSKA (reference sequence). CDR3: CSANPDVVPTDTQYF. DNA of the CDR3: TGCAGTGCTAACCCCGACGTTGTCCCCACAGATACGCAGTATTTT.

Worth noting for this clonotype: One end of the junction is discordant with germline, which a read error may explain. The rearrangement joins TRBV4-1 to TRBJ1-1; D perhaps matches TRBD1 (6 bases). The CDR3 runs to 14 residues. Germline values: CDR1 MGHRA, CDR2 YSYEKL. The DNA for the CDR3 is TGCGCCGGCAGCCAGGGGATTAAGAACACTGAAGCTTTCTTT. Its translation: CAGSQGIKNTEAFF.

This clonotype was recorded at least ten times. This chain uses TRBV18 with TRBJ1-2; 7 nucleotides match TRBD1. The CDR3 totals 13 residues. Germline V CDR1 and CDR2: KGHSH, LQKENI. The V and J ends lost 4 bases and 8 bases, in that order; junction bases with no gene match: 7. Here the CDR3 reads CASSQEQGFGYTF. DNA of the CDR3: TGTGCCAGCTCACAGGAACAGGGGTTCGGCTACACCTTC.

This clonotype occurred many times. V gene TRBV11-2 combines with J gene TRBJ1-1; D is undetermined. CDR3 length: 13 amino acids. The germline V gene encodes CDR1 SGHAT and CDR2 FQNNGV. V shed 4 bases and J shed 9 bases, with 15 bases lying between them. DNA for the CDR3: TGTGCCAGCAGCTCTCAAGGGTTCCCGAAAGCTTTCTTT. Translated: CASSSQGFPKAFF.

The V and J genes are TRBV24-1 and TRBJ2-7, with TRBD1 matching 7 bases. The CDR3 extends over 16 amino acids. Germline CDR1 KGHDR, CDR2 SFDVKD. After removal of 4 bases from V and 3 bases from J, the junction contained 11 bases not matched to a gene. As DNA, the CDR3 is TGTGCCACCAGTGACTACAGGGGTTCCGGTGGCTACGAGCAGTACTTC. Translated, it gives CATSDYRGSGGYEQYF.

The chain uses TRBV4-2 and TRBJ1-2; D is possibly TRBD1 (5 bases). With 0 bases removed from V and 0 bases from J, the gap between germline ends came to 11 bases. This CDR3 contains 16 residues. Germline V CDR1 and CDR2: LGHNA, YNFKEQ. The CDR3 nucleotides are TGTGCCAGCAGCCAAGATCCAGGGAACGCTAACTATGGCTACACCTTC. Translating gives CASSQDPGNANYGYTF.

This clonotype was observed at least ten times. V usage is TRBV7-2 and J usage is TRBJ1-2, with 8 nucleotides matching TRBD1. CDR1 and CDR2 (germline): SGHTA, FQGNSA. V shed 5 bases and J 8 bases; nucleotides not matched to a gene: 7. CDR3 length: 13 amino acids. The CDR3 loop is CASSAGGRGGYTF. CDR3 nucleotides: TGTGCCAGCAGCGCAGGGGGCCGGGGAGGCTACACCTTC.

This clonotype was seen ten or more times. CDR3 region: CSASDRGRLVEQYF. CDR3 DNA: TGCAGTGCCAGCGACAGGGGGCGCTTGGTGGAGCAGTACTTC. The chain joins TRBV20-1 to TRBJ2-7; 10 positions match TRBD1. Losses at the gene ends were 6 bases for V and 7 bases for J; bases not matched to a gene: 12. The CDR3 has 14 residues. Germline V lookup: CDR1 DFQATT, CDR2 SNEGSKA (reference sequence).

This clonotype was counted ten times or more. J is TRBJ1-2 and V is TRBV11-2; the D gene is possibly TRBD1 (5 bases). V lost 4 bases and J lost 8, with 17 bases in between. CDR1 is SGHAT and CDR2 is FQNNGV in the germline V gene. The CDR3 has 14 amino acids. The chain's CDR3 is CASSSPAGGTGYTF. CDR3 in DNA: TGTGCCAGCAGCTCCCCCGCCGGAGGGACCGGCTACACCTTC.

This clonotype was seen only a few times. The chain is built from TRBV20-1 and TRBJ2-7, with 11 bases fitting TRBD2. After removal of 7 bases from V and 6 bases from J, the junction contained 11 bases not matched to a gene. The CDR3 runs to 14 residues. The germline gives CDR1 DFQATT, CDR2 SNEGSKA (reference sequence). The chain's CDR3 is CSVPSLAGGVEQYF. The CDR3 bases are TGCAGTGTACCGTCGCTAGCGGGAGGTGTCGAGCAGTACTTC.

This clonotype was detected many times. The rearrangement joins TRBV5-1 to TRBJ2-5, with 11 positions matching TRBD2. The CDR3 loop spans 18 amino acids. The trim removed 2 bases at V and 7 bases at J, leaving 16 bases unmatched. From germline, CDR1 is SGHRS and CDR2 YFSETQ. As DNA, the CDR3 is TGCGCCAGCAGCTTCGCTCAAAGACTAGCGGGATTTAAAGGGACCCAGTACTTC. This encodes CASSFAQRLAGFKGTQYF.